The present T cell receptor (beta chain) was sequenced within a study of CD8 T cells in Susac syndrome. Reverse transcription of roughly 0.45 to 1 ug RNA was performed with random hexamers. Multiplex PCR with immunoSEQ amplified the TCR beta CDR3 across 54 Vbeta and 13 Jbeta. TCRdb fed the immunoSEQ multiplex PCR reads into MiXCR, producing one record per CDR3 protein. The profile shows just under 150,000 distinct CDR3 sequences, roughly 94% of them singletons. The germline V gene has CDR1 MNHEY and CDR2 SMNVEV (reference sequence). V lost 7 bases and J lost 1, with 21 bases in between. The CDR3 has 17 amino acids.

This clonotype was sampled from a human donor in good health. This chain uses TRBV27 with TRBJ2-3; tentative D call: TRBD2 (7 bases). The sequencing input was CD4+ T cells from PBMCs. The CDR3 DNA is TGTGCCAGCAATCTCGCGGGAGTAGGGGGGGGCACAGATACGCAGTATTTT. This encodes CASNLAGVGGGTDTQYF.